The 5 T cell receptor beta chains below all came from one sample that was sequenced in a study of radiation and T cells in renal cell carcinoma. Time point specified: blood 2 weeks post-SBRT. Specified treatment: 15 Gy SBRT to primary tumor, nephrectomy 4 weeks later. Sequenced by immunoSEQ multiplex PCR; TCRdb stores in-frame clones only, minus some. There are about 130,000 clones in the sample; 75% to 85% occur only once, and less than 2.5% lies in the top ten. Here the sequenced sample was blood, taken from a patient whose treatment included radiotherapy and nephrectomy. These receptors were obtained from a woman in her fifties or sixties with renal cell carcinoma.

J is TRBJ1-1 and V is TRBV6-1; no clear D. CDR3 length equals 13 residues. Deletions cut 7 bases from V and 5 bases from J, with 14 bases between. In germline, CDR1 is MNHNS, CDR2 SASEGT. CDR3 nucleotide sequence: TGTGCCAGCATCGGGGTATCGGGAACTGAAGCTTTCTTT. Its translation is CASIGVSGTEAFF.

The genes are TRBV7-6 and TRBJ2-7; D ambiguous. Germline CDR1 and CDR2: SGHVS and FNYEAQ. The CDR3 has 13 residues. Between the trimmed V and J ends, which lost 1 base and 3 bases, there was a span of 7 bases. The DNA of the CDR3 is TGTGCCAGCAGCTTAGACCAGTTCTACGAGCAGTACTTC. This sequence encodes CASSLDQFYEQYF.

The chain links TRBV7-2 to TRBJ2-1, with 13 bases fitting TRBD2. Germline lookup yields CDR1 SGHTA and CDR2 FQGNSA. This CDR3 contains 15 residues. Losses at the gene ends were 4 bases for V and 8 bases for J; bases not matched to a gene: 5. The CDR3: CASSSTSGRVDEQFF. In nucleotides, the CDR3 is TGTGCCAGCAGCTCCACTAGCGGGAGGGTCGATGAGCAGTTCTTC.

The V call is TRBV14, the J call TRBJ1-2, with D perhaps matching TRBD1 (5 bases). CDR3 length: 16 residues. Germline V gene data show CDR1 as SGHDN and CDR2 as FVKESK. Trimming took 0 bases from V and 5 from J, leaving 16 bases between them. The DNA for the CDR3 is TGTGCCAGCAGCCAAGACGTTGGCAGGGCGGGGTATGGCTACACCTTC. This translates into CASSQDVGRAGYGYTF.

In DNA, the CDR3 is TGTGCCTGGAGCCAAGGACAGGGGGGTCAGCCCCAGCATTTT. It yields the protein CAWSQGQGGQPQHF. The chain employs TRBV30 and TRBJ1-5; 10 bases are shared with TRBD1. V dropped 3 bases and J dropped 6; count of bases not matched to a gene: 5. CDR1 is GTSNPN, CDR2 SVGIG, per germline (reference sequence). CDR3 size: 14 residues.